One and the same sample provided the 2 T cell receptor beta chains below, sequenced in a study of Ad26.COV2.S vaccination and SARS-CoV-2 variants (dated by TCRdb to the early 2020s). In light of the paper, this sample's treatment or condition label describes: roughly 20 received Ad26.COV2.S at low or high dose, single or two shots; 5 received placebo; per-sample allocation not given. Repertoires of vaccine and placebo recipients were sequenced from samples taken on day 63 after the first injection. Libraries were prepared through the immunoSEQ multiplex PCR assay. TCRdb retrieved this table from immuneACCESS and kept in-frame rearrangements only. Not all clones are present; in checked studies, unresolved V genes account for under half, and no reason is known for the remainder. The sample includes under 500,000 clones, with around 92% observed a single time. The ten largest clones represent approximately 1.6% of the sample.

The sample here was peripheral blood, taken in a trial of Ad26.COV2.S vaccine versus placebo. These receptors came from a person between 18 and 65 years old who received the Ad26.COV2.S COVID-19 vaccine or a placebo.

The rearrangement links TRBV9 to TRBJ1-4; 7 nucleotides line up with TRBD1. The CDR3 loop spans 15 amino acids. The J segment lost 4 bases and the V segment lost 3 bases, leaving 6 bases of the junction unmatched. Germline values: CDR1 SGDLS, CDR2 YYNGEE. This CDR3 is CASSAIQGNNEKLFF. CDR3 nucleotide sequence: TGTGCCAGCAGCGCTATACAGGGGAATAATGAAAAACTGTTTTTT.

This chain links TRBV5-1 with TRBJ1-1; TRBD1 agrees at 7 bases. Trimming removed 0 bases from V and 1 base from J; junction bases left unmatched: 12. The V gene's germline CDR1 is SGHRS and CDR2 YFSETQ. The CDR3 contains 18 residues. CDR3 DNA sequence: TGCGCCAGCAGCTTGGTTGTTCGGGTCCCAGGGGGGAACACTGAAGCTTTCTTT. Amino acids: CASSLVVRVPGGNTEAFF.